The 23 T cell receptor beta chains in this list originate from one sample, sequenced in a study of cytomegalovirus exposure and HLA in healthy donors listed by TCRdb under 2017. Receptor libraries were prepared by the immunoSEQ multiplex PCR assay. The multiplex PCR relied on a mix of 60 forward primers for TCR Vbeta segments and 13 reverse primers for TCR Jbeta segments. The immuneACCESS repertoire file appears here via TCRdb, limited to in-frame rearrangements. These files lack a portion of the clones; in checked studies, under half of the deficit traces to unresolved V genes, and the cause of the others is not known. This sample is represented by about 130,000 clones; roughly 80% of them were singletons. Of the sample, around 1.3% is held by the ten largest clones. Material: PBMCs. The receptors here all came from a female donor in good health and CMV-seronegative.

The chain combines TRBV5-1 with TRBJ1-1; D gene unclear. Germline V lookup: CDR1 SGHRS, CDR2 YFSETQ. The CDR3 length is 11 residues. The V and J ends lost 6 bases and 11 bases respectively, with 14 bases between them. The CDR3 loop reads CASTQSGTAFF. In nucleotides, the CDR3 is TGCGCCAGCACGCAGTCTGGTACCGCTTTCTTT.

This clone was recorded once. The chain links TRBV10-3 to TRBJ2-1, with TRBD2 identical over 12 bases. The CDR3 is 15 amino acids. V lost 4 bases, J lost 10 bases, and 8 bases stayed unmatched. Germline-derived CDR1 and CDR2 are ENHRY and SYGVKD. The CDR3 sequence is CAISATSGGGGEQFF. The CDR3 region has the DNA TGTGCCATCAGTGCGACTAGCGGGGGCGGGGGGGAGCAGTTCTTC.

V usage is TRBV25-1 and J usage is TRBJ2-5; 8 nucleotides line up with TRBD2. This CDR3 region has 15 residues. CDR1 is MGHDK and CDR2 is SYGVNS in the germline V gene. With 4 bases clipped from V and 3 bases from J, the junction kept 7 bases outside the gene matches. CDR3 region: CASSVLAGRKETQYF. CDR3 coding DNA: TGTGCCAGCAGTGTCTTAGCGGGAAGAAAAGAGACCCAGTACTTC.

This rearrangement joins TRBV4-1 to TRBJ2-7, with TRBD1 identical over 10 bases. The CDR3 spans 17 residues. Unmatched junction bases numbered 8, after V lost 0 bases and J lost 3 bases. Germline V gene lookup returns CDR1 MGHRA and CDR2 YSYEKL. CDR3 in DNA: TGCGCCAGCAGCCAAGAAAAAGTGGGACAGGGGATCTACGAGCAGTACTTC. Its translation: CASSQEKVGQGIYEQYF.

Points on this clone: At one of its ends the junction is not consistent with the germline gene, which may arise from a read error. The V gene is TRBV7-9, the J gene TRBJ1-2; possibly TRBD1 for D (5 bases). The CDR3 is 17 residues long. The germline V gene has CDR1 SEHNR and CDR2 FQNEAQ (reference sequence). The CDR3 region has the DNA TGTTCCAGCAGCCCTAGCGGTCGGGGCGTCGCTAACTATGGCTACACCTTC. This translates into CSSSPSGRGVANYGYTF.

This clone was observed a handful of times. The chain is built from TRBV28 and TRBJ1-5; D remains ambiguous. V was pared by 2 bases and J by 1 base, with 6 bases between. The CDR3 contains 14 residues. In germline, CDR1 is MDHEN, CDR2 SYDVKM. The CDR3 DNA is TGTGCCAGCAGTTTAACAATCAGCAATCAGCCCCAGCATTTT. As protein: CASSLTISNQPQHF.

As regards this clone: A read error may produce the germline difference seen at one junction end. The chain uses TRBV7-9 and TRBJ1-5; unclear D gene. The CDR3 sequence is 14 residues long. Germline V CDR1 and CDR2: SEHNR, FQNEAQ (reference sequence). The CDR3 protein is CSSSSSNSNQPQHF. In nucleotides, the CDR3 is TGTTCCAGCAGCTCCAGTAATAGCAATCAGCCCCAGCATTTT.

The chain joins TRBV5-8 to TRBJ2-2; unclear D gene. V was pared by 2 bases and J by 1 base, with 6 bases between. The CDR3 is 14 residues long. Per the germline V gene, CDR1 is SGHTS and CDR2 is YDEGEE. The CDR3 region is CASSFDLNTGELFF. The CDR3 DNA reads as TGTGCCAGCAGCTTTGACTTGAACACCGGGGAGCTGTTTTTT.

This sequence joins TRBV6-5 and TRBJ2-1; 16 bases agree with TRBD2. Germline CDR1 is MNHEY and CDR2 is SVGAGI. The CDR3 extends over 14 amino acids. J gave up 15 bases and V 6 bases, and 8 bases lay outside the gene matches. The CDR3 DNA follows: TGTGCCAGCAGCCCGGGACTAGCGGGAGGGTTTTGGTTCTTC. The encoded protein is CASSPGLAGGFWFF.

The chain joins TRBV30 to TRBJ1-2; weak D call: TRBD1 (5 bases). Trimming left V 1 base short and J 8 bases short, with 23 bases between. CDR1 is GTSNPN and CDR2 is SVGIG in the germline V gene (reference sequence). This CDR3 comprises 16 residues. The CDR3 here is CAWSGGRVGVLGGYTF. In DNA form, the CDR3 reads TGTGCCTGGAGTGGGGGGAGGGTTGGAGTGCTAGGAGGCTACACCTTC. The variable domain in full, completed from reference TRBV30 and TRBJ1-2, reads SQTIHQWPATLVQPVGSPLSLECTVEGTSNPNLYWYRQAAGRGLQLLFYSVGIGQISSEVPQNLSASRPQDRQFILSSKKLLLSDSGFYLCAWSGGRVGVLGGYTFGSGTRLTVV.

The V and J genes are TRBV5-4 and TRBJ2-2; 7 bases map to TRBD1. Germline V CDR1 and CDR2: SGHNT, YYREEE (reference sequence). This CDR3 contains 14 residues. Trimming at V came to 5 bases and at J to 4 bases, leaving 5 bases not matched to a gene. The chain's CDR3 is CASRPPGGTGELFF. DNA for the CDR3: TGTGCCAGCAGACCCCCAGGGGGCACCGGGGAGCTGTTTTTT.

This chain links TRBV27 with TRBJ2-7; 8 positions agree with TRBD1. The J segment lost 5 bases and the V segment lost 8 bases, leaving 5 bases of the junction unmatched. Germline V gene lookup returns CDR1 MNHEY and CDR2 SMNVEV (reference sequence). CDR3 length: 12 residues. CDR3 amino acids: CASSDRANEQYF. The CDR3 nucleotides read TGTGCCAGCTCGGACAGGGCTAACGAGCAGTACTTC.

This clone was seen only once. The J gene is TRBJ1-5, the V gene TRBV6-1; possible D gene TRBD1, 6 bases. The CDR3 is made up of 15 amino acids. CDR1 and CDR2 from the germline V gene are MNHNS and SASEGT. V gave up 5 bases and J gave up 2 bases, with 13 bases separating them. Written as DNA, the CDR3 is TGTGCCAGCAGTAAACAGGGTTTGGGCAATCAGCCCCAGCATTTT. Protein product: CASSKQGLGNQPQHF.

This clone occurred once. The chain recombines TRBV4-1 with TRBJ1-1; tentatively, D is TRBD1 (5 bases). CDR3 length equals 13 residues. The germline V gene encodes CDR1 MGHRA and CDR2 YSYEKL. Trimming stripped 1 base from V and 5 bases from J, with 8 bases between. The DNA for the CDR3 is TGCGCCAGCAGCCAAGCAGGGCTTACTGAAGCTTTCTTT. Translating it yields CASSQAGLTEAFF.

The chain has TRBV28 and TRBJ2-1; 7 nucleotides align to TRBD1. The CDR3 is made up of 16 amino acids. Germline lookup yields CDR1 MDHEN and CDR2 SYDVKM. J was trimmed by 1 base and V by 6 bases; bases with no gene match: 9. CDR3: CASRGPRQGSYNEQFF. The CDR3 DNA follows: TGTGCCAGCAGGGGCCCCCGACAGGGTTCCTACAATGAGCAGTTCTTC.

This CDR3 is CASSLARRQPTGELFF. CDR3 coding DNA: TGTGCCAGCAGCTTAGCGCGGAGACAGCCCACCGGGGAGCTGTTTTTT. The rearrangement joins TRBV11-1 to TRBJ2-2; D possibly corresponds to TRBD1 (5 bases). CDR1 and CDR2 (germline): SGHAT, FQDESV (reference sequence). Between the trimmed V and J ends, which lost 0 bases and 4 bases, there was a span of 12 bases. This CDR3 is 16 amino acids long.

The chain has TRBV7-9 and TRBJ1-2, with TRBD1 identical over 7 bases. In germline, CDR1 is SEHNR, CDR2 FQNEAQ (reference sequence). The CDR3 is made up of 15 amino acids. Trimming cost V 2 bases and J 8 bases; bases outside gene matches: 11. The CDR3 DNA sequence: TGTGCCAGCAGCTTACCCCGACAGGGCTCCGGGGGCTACACCTTC. Protein: CASSLPRQGSGGYTF.

The chain recombines TRBV11-3 with TRBJ2-7; TRBD1 might be the D (5 bases). The CDR3 loop spans 13 amino acids. The ends were cut back, 5 bases at V and 0 bases at J, with 8 bases in the middle. Germline CDR1 is SGHNT and CDR2 is YENEEA. Here the CDR3 DNA reads TGTGCCAGCAGCCTCAGGGCCTCCTACGAGCAGTACTTC. Translating gives CASSLRASYEQYF.

V gene TRBV2 combines with J gene TRBJ1-3, with a possible D match to TRBD1 (5 bases). V lost 6 bases and J 3 bases, leaving 15 bases between the germline ends. CDR1 is SNHLY, CDR2 FYNNEI, per germline. This CDR3 spans 15 amino acids. The CDR3 sequence is CASSIQGLGGNTIYF. The CDR3 nucleotides read TGTGCCAGCAGCATCCAGGGTTTGGGTGGAAACACCATATATTTT.

The chain uses TRBV7-3 and TRBJ2-1; D is perhaps TRBD2 (5 bases). Germline CDR1 SGHTA, CDR2 FQGTGA. V shed 2 bases and J shed 0 bases, with 14 bases lying between them. The CDR3 has 17 residues. The CDR3 region has the DNA TGTGCCAGCAGCTTAGCGGGTCCAGCTAGCTCCTACAATGAGCAGTTCTTC. Protein product: CASSLAGPASSYNEQFF.

The chain employs TRBV6-1 and TRBJ1-6; tentative D call: TRBD1 (6 bases). CDR3 length equals 14 residues. Germline CDR1 is MNHNS and CDR2 is SASEGT. The ends were cut back, 0 bases at V and 17 bases at J, with 17 bases in the middle. CDR3 DNA sequence: TGTGCCAGCAGTGAAGCGCATCGACAGGTCGTGGTCCACTTT. Amino acids: CASSEAHRQVVVHF.

J is TRBJ2-7 and V is TRBV10-3; D not certain. Trimming left V 0 bases short and J 4 bases short, with 22 bases between. The CDR3 is 18 amino acids. CDR1 is ENHRY, CDR2 SYGVKD, per germline. CDR3 coding DNA: TGTGCCATCAGTGAGTCGACGTCACCAACGGGTGTCGGGTACGAGCAGTACTTC. This codes for CAISESTSPTGVGYEQYF.

Concerning this clone: At one end, the junction sequence differs from germline, possibly due to a read error. The V gene is TRBV30, the J gene TRBJ1-6; perhaps TRBD1 as D (5 bases). CDR3 length: 14 amino acids. From germline, CDR1 is GTSNPN and CDR2 SVGIG (reference sequence). DNA for the CDR3: TGTGCCTGGAGGGGGGGGTCCTATAATCCACCCCTCCACTTT. The encoded protein is CAWRGGSYNPPLHF.